These 22 T cell receptor beta chains came from one sample sequenced in a study of cytomegalovirus exposure and HLA in healthy donors (dated by TCRdb to about 2017). Library preparation employed the immunoSEQ multiplex PCR assay. A mixture of 60 forward primers for TCR Vbeta segments and 13 reverse primers for TCR Jbeta segments was used in the multiplex PCR. TCRdb's version of the immuneACCESS table is confined to in-frame rearrangements and falls short of the full clone set. An unresolved V gene accounts for under half of the shortfall where checked; the remainder is of unknown origin. The sample records fewer than 110,000 clones, approximately 74% of which are singletons. The top ten clones comprise roughly 2% of the sample. The sequenced sample was PBMCs. The receptors here all came from a middle-aged woman in good health and CMV-seronegative.

V and J are TRBV19 and TRBJ2-5; the D is unclear. The J call may not be correct, given that the DNA end is closer to TRBJ2-7. The CDR3 is 13 residues long. The V gene's germline CDR1 is LNHDA and CDR2 SQIVND (reference sequence). Written as DNA, the CDR3 is TGTGCCAGTAGTATAGGCCGACTCTACGAGCAGTACTTC. Its protein product is CASSIGRLYEQYF.

The CDR3 protein is CASSRALSNSPLHF. In DNA form, the CDR3 reads TGTGCCAGCAGCCGCGCATTGAGCAATTCACCCCTCCACTTT. V is TRBV7-3 and J is TRBJ1-6; D not certain. Germline assignment: CDR1 SGHTA and CDR2 FQGTGA. The CDR3 length is 14 residues. Between the trimmed V and J ends, which lost 5 bases and 7 bases, there was a span of 12 bases.

This clone has just a few counts. The chain uses TRBV11-3 and TRBJ2-5; 7 bases are shared with TRBD2. V shed 1 base and J 5 bases; nucleotides not matched to a gene: 10. Germline values: CDR1 SGHNT, CDR2 YENEEA. The CDR3 covers 16 residues. CDR3 loop: CASSLGFGEGEETQYF. CDR3 in DNA: TGTGCCAGCAGCTTAGGATTCGGGGAGGGAGAGGAGACCCAGTACTTC. Complete variable domain (other parts from reference TRBV11-3 and TRBJ2-5): EAGVVQSPRYKIIEKKQPVAFWCNPISGHNTLYWYLQNLGQGPELLIRYENEEAVDDSQLPKDRFSAERLKGVDSTLKIQPAELGDSAVYLCASSLGFGEGEETQYFGPGTRLLVL.

V is TRBV7-9 and J is TRBJ2-1; D is undetermined. Germline CDR1 and CDR2: SEHNR and FQNEAQ (reference sequence). V was shortened by 2 bases and J by 7 bases, with 12 bases between the two germline ends. The CDR3 extends over 14 amino acids. The CDR3 reads CASSLPESVNEQFF. As DNA, the CDR3 is TGTGCCAGCAGCTTACCGGAGTCCGTTAATGAGCAGTTCTTC.

The CDR3, as DNA: TGTGCCAGCAGCAAGACAGAGACAGGGATTATGGGCTACACCTTC. Protein sequence: CASSKTETGIMGYTF. This chain links TRBV21-1 with TRBJ1-2; the table names TRBD1, a call not compared with the DNA. TRBV21-1 is flagged as a pseudogene. The CDR3 length is 15 residues.

The V gene is TRBV7-6, the J gene TRBJ2-1; 8 bases match TRBD2. The CDR3 contains 18 residues. Germline CDR1 reads SGHVS; CDR2 reads FNYEAQ. With 2 bases clipped from V and 2 bases from J, the junction kept 11 bases outside the gene matches. The DNA for the CDR3 is TGTGCCAGCAGCTTAAACATTGTTAGCGGGACGGCCTACAATGAGCAGTTCTTC. Translation: CASSLNIVSGTAYNEQFF.

The chain links TRBV6-5 to TRBJ2-1; 8 bases fit TRBD2. With V trimmed by 2 bases and J by 10 bases, 4 bases remained unmatched. The CDR3 spans 13 residues. Germline V CDR1 and CDR2: MNHEY, SVGAGI. Written as DNA, the CDR3 is TGTGCCAGCAGTTACACTAGCGGTTACGAGCAGTTCTTC. Residues: CASSYTSGYEQFF.

This chain uses TRBV6-1 with TRBJ2-3, with 9 positions matching TRBD2. J lost 1 base, V lost 6 bases, and 2 bases had no gene match. The CDR3 length is 14 residues. The V gene's germline CDR1 is MNHNS and CDR2 SASEGT. CDR3 nucleotide sequence: TGTGCCAGCAGCTGGACTAGCGGCACAGATACGCAGTATTTT. This sequence encodes CASSWTSGTDTQYF.

This clone was recorded once. A read error may produce the germline difference seen at one junction end. The gene calls are TRBV7-9 and TRBJ2-7; D might be TRBD2 (5 bases). CDR3 length: 16 amino acids. Germline V gene lookup returns CDR1 SEHNR and CDR2 FQNEAQ (reference sequence). CDR3 residues: CSSSRSRVGGSNEQYF. The DNA for the CDR3 is TGTTCCAGCAGTCGGAGTAGAGTCGGAGGCAGCAACGAGCAGTACTTC. Drawing the rest from reference TRBV7-9 and TRBJ2-7, the complete variable domain is DTGVSQNPRHKITKRGQNVTFRCDPISEHNRLYWYRQTLGQGPEFLTYFQNEAQLEKSRLLSDRFSAERPKGSFSTLEIQRTEQGDSAMYLCSSSRSRVGGSNEQYFGPGTRLTVT.

The rearrangement joins TRBV14 to TRBJ2-1; 9 bases fit TRBD2. Germline CDR1 is SGHDN and CDR2 is FVKESK. V lost 2 bases to trimming and J lost 5 bases; unmatched junction nucleotides: 7. This CDR3 is built from 16 residues. The DNA of the CDR3 is TGTGCCAGCAGCCAACTGAGACTAGCGGACAACAATGAGCAGTTCTTC. Translation: CASSQLRLADNNEQFF.

The chain carries TRBV7-8 and TRBJ2-1, with 11 positions matching TRBD2. V was pared by 2 bases and J by 5 bases, with 5 bases of the junction left unmatched. Germline CDR1 SGHVS, CDR2 FQNEAQ. This CDR3 comprises 16 residues. Here the CDR3 reads CASSLLLAGGDNEQFF. DNA for the CDR3: TGTGCCAGCAGCTTATTGCTAGCGGGAGGAGACAATGAGCAGTTCTTC.

V and J are TRBV7-2 and TRBJ1-2; D gene unclear. From germline, CDR1 is SGHTA and CDR2 FQGNSA. The CDR3 length is 15 residues. Trimming shortened V by 5 bases and J by 2 bases, and 15 bases separated the two germline ends. The CDR3 sequence is CASSNPKPGNYGYTF. The CDR3 nucleotides read TGTGCCAGCAGCAACCCTAAGCCGGGAAACTATGGCTACACCTTC.

This clone was recorded once. The V gene is TRBV5-4, the J gene TRBJ2-3; D might be TRBD1 (5 bases). Looked up from germline, CDR1 is SGHNT and CDR2 is YYREEE (reference sequence). Trimming shortened V by 0 bases and J by 4 bases, and 15 bases separated the two germline ends. This CDR3 is 16 amino acids long. The CDR3 DNA reads as TGTGCCAGCAGCTTGGAAGGGGTCAGGGTCCCAGATACGCAGTATTTT. Translated, it gives CASSLEGVRVPDTQYF.

This clone was seen just once. Here the CDR3 DNA reads TGTGCCACCAGCAGCTCCGGGAGCAATCAGCCCCAGCATTTT. As protein: CATSSSGSNQPQHF. The J gene is TRBJ1-5, the V gene TRBV15; D is unclear. Germline CDR1 and CDR2: LNHNV and YYDKDF (reference sequence). There are 14 residues in the CDR3. V was shortened by 3 bases and J by 1 base, with 7 bases between the two germline ends. The full variable domain, rest sourced from reference TRBV15 and TRBJ1-5, is DAMVIQNPRYQVTQFGKPVTLSCSQTLNHNVMYWYQQKSSQAPKLLFHYYDKDFNNEADTPDNFQSRRPNTSFCFLDIRSPGLGDTAMYLCATSSSGSNQPQHFGDGTRLSIL.

The J gene is TRBJ1-5, the V gene TRBV2; tentatively, D is TRBD1 (6 bases). The CDR3 length is 15 residues. Per the germline V gene, CDR1 is SNHLY and CDR2 is FYNNEI. V was cut by 4 bases and J by 7 bases, with 17 bases left in between. The CDR3 coding sequence is TGTGCCAGCAGTGCTGAACAGGGTCTTGGACAGCCCCAGCATTTT. Translating gives CASSAEQGLGQPQHF.

This chain links TRBV4-2 with TRBJ1-5; D remains ambiguous. The CDR3 is 15 amino acids. The germline V and J ends were trimmed by 1 base and 7 bases, with 14 bases remaining between them. The germline V gene has CDR1 LGHNA and CDR2 YNFKEQ. The CDR3 nucleotides are TGTGCCAGCAGCCAAGGGCTGGAGGCCACGCAGCCCCAGCATTTT. This gives the protein CASSQGLEATQPQHF.

In this sample, this clone turned up a few times. The chain couples TRBV5-1 to TRBJ2-7; 11 positions match TRBD1. With 2 bases clipped from V and 0 bases from J, the junction kept 1 base outside the gene matches. Germline values: CDR1 SGHRS, CDR2 YFSETQ. The length of the CDR3 is 15 residues. Here the CDR3 reads CASSFGTGGSYEQYF. In nucleotides, the CDR3 is TGCGCCAGCAGCTTCGGGACAGGGGGCTCCTACGAGCAGTACTTC.

This rearrangement joins TRBV5-1 to TRBJ2-2, with 9 bases that match TRBD2. Losses at the gene ends were 7 bases for V and 8 bases for J; bases not matched to a gene: 3. This CDR3 is 12 amino acids long. CDR1 and CDR2 (germline): SGHRS, YFSETQ. Written as DNA, the CDR3 is TGCGCCAGCTCTAGCGGGGCTGGGGAGCTGTTTTTT. As protein: CASSSGAGELFF.

This chain connects TRBV7-8 to TRBJ2-2, with TRBD2 identical over 11 bases. This CDR3 is built from 19 residues. Per germline, CDR1 SGHVS and CDR2 FQNEAQ. V trimming: 3 bases; J trimming: 1 base; junction bases outside the gene matches: 10. CDR3 in DNA: TGTGCCAGCAGCTTTCAACTAGCGGGAGAACGTGTGAACACCGGGGAGCTGTTTTTT. Translating it yields CASSFQLAGERVNTGELFF.

The chain joins TRBV4-3 to TRBJ2-5; 7 bases fit TRBD2. The J call may be incorrect, as the DNA end agrees better with TRBJ2-7. The CDR3 covers 15 residues. Germline V lookup: CDR1 LGHNA, CDR2 YSLEER. CDR3 residues: CASSKYSGVGYEQYF. The CDR3 DNA reads as TGCGCCAGCAGCAAGTACAGCGGGGTAGGCTACGAGCAGTACTTC.

Here the CDR3 DNA reads TGCGCCAGCAGTCAATCGATCCCAGGGCAAGTCAACGAGCAGTACTTC. Its translation: CASSQSIPGQVNEQYF. The V and J genes are TRBV23-1 and TRBJ2-7; D perhaps matches TRBD1 (5 bases). TRBV23-1 is an ORF for which the function is uncertain. Trimming removed 0 bases at V and 5 bases at J, with 17 bases between. There are 16 residues in the CDR3.

This clone showed up just once. V usage is TRBV30 and J usage is TRBJ2-3; 8 nucleotides match TRBD2. The CDR3 sequence is 15 residues long. V gave up 2 bases and J gave up 0 bases; unmatched junction bases: 4. Germline assignment: CDR1 GTSNPN and CDR2 SVGIG (reference sequence). CDR3: CAWSISGSSTDTQYF. The DNA for the CDR3 is TGTGCCTGGAGTATCAGCGGGAGTAGCACAGATACGCAGTATTTT.